Listed below are T cell receptor beta chains from one sample, sequenced in a study of blood T cell repertoires in COVID-19. The table came from immunoSEQ multiplex PCR; TCRdb's copy has only in-frame clones and leaves some out. The sample gives approximately 49,000 clones, roughly 80% of which show up once; less than 3% is in the top ten. Sequencing input: peripheral blood. These receptors all come from a woman aged 55-69 years with acute or convalescent COVID-19. The CDR3 runs from the conserved cysteine through the conserved F or W. A D gene is named only where the DNA matches it firmly. A row's size may be missing; if present it is once, few, many or a size class.

clone size,V gene,J gene,D gene,CDR3 DNA,CDR3 protein
.,TRBV6-5,TRBJ1-2,.,TGTGCCAGTAATACCCCGGGATCCCTCGGCGGCTACACCTTC,CASNTPGSLGGYTF
.,TRBV19,TRBJ1-6,.,TGTGCCAGTAGTCATCCGGGGAACTCACCCCTCCACTTT,CASSHPGNSPLHF
few,TRBV5-1,TRBJ2-7,.,TGCGCCAGCAGCTTGGGAGGGTCGAACTCCTACGAGCAGTACTTC,CASSLGGSNSYEQYF
few,TRBV5-1,TRBJ1-4,.,TGCGCCAGCAGCTTGGATTTGGTCTCAGGGGTCAGTGAAAAACTGTTTTTT,CASSLDLVSGVSEKLFF
once,TRBV5-6,TRBJ1-2,.,TGTGCCAGCAGCTCTAGCAGAAACAACTATGGCTACACCTTC,CASSSSRNNYGYTF
.,TRBV9,TRBJ2-2,.,TGTGCCAGCATGGCAGGGATGACGAACACCGGGGAGCTGTTTTTT,CASMAGMTNTGELFF
.,TRBV18,TRBJ1-2,.,TGTGCCAGCTCACCCTCCCCAGGCTCGGACTATGGCTACACCTTC,CASSPSPGSDYGYTF
.,TRBV5-1,TRBJ1-4,.,TGCGCCAGCAGCTTGGATCCGGGGAAGAATTATGAAAAACTGTTTTTT,CASSLDPGKNYEKLFF
.,TRBV7-2,TRBJ2-7,.,TGTGCCAGCAGCTCTGGGGGGACCTACGAGCAGTACTTC,CASSSGGTYEQYF
.,TRBV18,TRBJ2-7,.,TGTGCCAGCTCACCAGGGACTGGGTCCTACGAGCAGTACTTC,CASSPGTGSYEQYF
.,TRBV28,TRBJ2-7,TRBD1,TGTGCCAGCAGTTTAAGCAGACAGGGCCGACTTGACTTC,CASSLSRQGRLDF
.,TRBV7-3,TRBJ2-3,TRBD2,TGTGCCAGCAGCCCTATAGCGGGGGAGAGCACAGATACGCAGTATTTT,CASSPIAGESTDTQYF
.,TRBV30,TRBJ1-4,TRBD1,TGTGCCTGGAGCACAGGGGGTTCTAATGAAAAACTGTTTTTT,CAWSTGGSNEKLFF
.,TRBV5-1,TRBJ2-7,TRBD1,TGCGCCAGCAGCTACGGGACAGTTAATTACGAGCAGTACTTC,CASSYGTVNYEQYF
.,TRBV6-1,TRBJ1-5,.,TGTGCCAGCAGTGAAGTAGGGGTATCGGGTCAGCCCCAGCATTTT,CASSEVGVSGQPQHF
.,TRBV12-3/TRBV12-4,TRBJ2-7,.,TGTGCCAGCAGTTTCAACAGGAACTACGAGCAGTACTTC,CASSFNRNYEQYF
.,TRBV6-6,TRBJ2-4,TRBD1,TGTGCCAGCAGAAAGACAGGGTCGGCCAAAAACATTCAGTACTTC,CASRKTGSAKNIQYF